This T cell receptor beta chain was recovered during a study of CD8+CD57+ T cells in acquired aplastic anemia. About the study: About 3 ug was the average amount of DNA from sorted CD4+ and CD8+ cells. Among healthy donors, CD4+ cells averaged about 11 million reads.

The TCR beta profiling, which covered VDJ combination and CDR3 sequence, was carried out using genomic DNA as the template. TCRdb reprocessed the reads with MiXCR, giving one entry per CDR3 protein. The sample has some 200,000 distinct CDR3 sequences; roughly 33% are singletons. Details on this clonotype: The antigen remains undetermined.

Broader study findings: Researchers reported that CD8+ Simpson's diversity was not significantly different in patients versus controls. Overlapping CD8+ CDR3 repertoires of patients and controls contained roughly 27 shared sequences.

The CDR3 has 15 amino acids. Germline V CDR1 and CDR2: MDHEN, SYDVKM. After removal of 5 bases from V and 2 bases from J, the junction contained 5 bases not matched to a gene. The V gene is TRBV28, the J gene TRBJ2-5; the match to TRBD2 covers 10 bases. The sequencing input was sorted CD4+, CD8+, or CD8+CD57+ T cells (not recorded which) from PBMCs. The sequence came from a human donor in good health, serving as a control. The CDR3 DNA reads as TGTGCCAGCAGTAGCGGGGGGGCTTCACAAGAGACCCAGTACTTC. This translates into CASSSGGASQETQYF. Variable domain in full (rest from reference TRBV28 and TRBJ2-5): DVKVTQSSRYLVKRTGEKVFLECVQDMDHENMFWYRQDPGLGLRLIYFSYDVKMKEKGDIPEGYSVSREKKERFSLILESASTNQTSMYLCASSSGGASQETQYFGPGTRLLVL.